The 6 T cell receptor beta chains given below trace back to one sample, sequenced in a study of human T cells and chemical hapten exposure. Time point meaning: patch test 1, 2 weeks after DPC sensitization. Treatment of the sample: therapeutic diphenylcyclopropenone sensitization with weekly scalp DPC. TCRdb used MiXCR to reprocess the RACE reads, holding one entry per CDR3 protein. The data show around 110,000 distinct CDR3 sequences, about 12% seen once. Sequencing was performed on whole blood, taken in connection with sensitization to the hapten diphenylcyclopropenone (DPC). Receptors originate from a woman in her forties or fifties with alopecia areata. Some clones in this sample may be carry-over from other donors' samples.

V usage is TRBV7-2 and J usage is TRBJ2-4; D is possibly TRBD1 or TRBD2 (7 bases each). The CDR3 has 13 residues. Between the trimmed V and J ends, which lost 4 bases and 12 bases, there was a span of 16 bases. The V gene's germline CDR1 is SGHTA and CDR2 FQGNSA. The CDR3 coding sequence is TGTGCCAGCAGCTCAATCGAGCGGGACAGTCAGTACTTC. It translates to CASSSIERDSQYF.

This clonotype was detected many times. The chain is built from TRBV7-2 and TRBJ2-3; the match to TRBD2 covers 9 bases. The V segment lost 4 bases and the J segment 6 bases; nucleotides outside the gene matches: 17. This CDR3 spans 18 amino acids. Germline loops: CDR1 SGHTA, CDR2 FQGNSA. The CDR3 DNA is TGTGCCAGCAGCTACCAGCCTGGCGGGGGGGGCGTTTGGGATACGCAGTATTTT. Translating gives CASSYQPGGGGVWDTQYF. The complete variable domain, with remaining parts taken from reference TRBV7-2 and TRBJ2-3, reads GAGVSQSPSNKVTEKGKDVELRCDPISGHTALYWYRQSLGQGLEFLIYFQGNSAPDKSGLPSDRFSAERTGGSVSTLTIQRTQQEDSAVYLCASSYQPGGGGVWDTQYFGPGTRLTVL.

The chain recombines TRBV4-1 with TRBJ2-7; the match to TRBD1 covers 8 bases. In germline, CDR1 is MGHRA, CDR2 YSYEKL. V dropped 4 bases and J dropped 3; count of bases not matched to a gene: 8. The length of the CDR3 is 15 residues. The CDR3 loop is CASSPQGGQGYEQYF. In DNA form, the CDR3 reads TGCGCCAGCAGCCCTCAAGGCGGACAGGGCTACGAGCAGTACTTC.

The chain employs TRBV5-4 and TRBJ2-7; D tentatively fits TRBD1 or TRBD2 (5 bases each). V lost 2 bases, J lost 5 bases, and 14 bases lay in between. The CDR3 length is 14 residues. Germline V CDR1 and CDR2: SGHNT, YYREEE (reference sequence). The CDR3 sequence: CASSFGTITHEQYF. DNA of the CDR3: TGTGCCAGCAGCTTCGGGACCATTACTCACGAGCAGTACTTC. Together with reference TRBV5-4 and TRBJ2-7, the CDR3 gives the full variable domain: ETGVTQSPTHLIKTRGQQVTLRCSSQSGHNTVSWYQQALGQGPQFIFQYYREEENGRGNFPPRFSGLQFPNYSSELNVNALELDDSALYLCASSFGTITHEQYFGPGTRLTVT.

In this sample, this clonotype turned up many times. The V gene is TRBV3-1, the J gene TRBJ1-2; no clear D gene. V lost 0 bases, J lost 4 bases, and 9 bases lay in between. The germline gives CDR1 LGHDT, CDR2 YNNKEL (reference sequence). CDR3 length: 14 residues. This chain's CDR3 is CASSQEGWTYGYTF. CDR3 nucleotide sequence: TGTGCCAGCAGCCAAGAGGGATGGACCTATGGCTACACCTTC.

This clonotype has ten or more counts. V is TRBV28 and J is TRBJ2-6; 10 nucleotides align to TRBD1. Germline CDR1 MDHEN, CDR2 SYDVKM. With V trimmed by 3 bases and J by 4 bases, 6 bases remained unmatched. The CDR3 has 17 residues. The CDR3 is CASSFWGQGSGANVLTF. CDR3 nucleotides: TGTGCCAGCAGTTTTTGGGGACAGGGGTCCGGGGCCAACGTCCTGACTTTC.